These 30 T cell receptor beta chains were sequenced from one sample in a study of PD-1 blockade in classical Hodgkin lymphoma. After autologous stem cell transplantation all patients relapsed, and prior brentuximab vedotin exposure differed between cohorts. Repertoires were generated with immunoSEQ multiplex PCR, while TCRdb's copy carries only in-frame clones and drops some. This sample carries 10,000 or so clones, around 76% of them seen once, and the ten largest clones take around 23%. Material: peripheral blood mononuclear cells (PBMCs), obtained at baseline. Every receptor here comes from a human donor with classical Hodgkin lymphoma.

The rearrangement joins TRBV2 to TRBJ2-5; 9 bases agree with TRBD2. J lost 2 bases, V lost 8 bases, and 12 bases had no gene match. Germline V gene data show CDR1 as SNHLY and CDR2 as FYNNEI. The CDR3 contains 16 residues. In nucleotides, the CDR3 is TGTGCCAGCGAGGCTAGCGGGATTTCCGTACAAGAGACCCAGTACTTC. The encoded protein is CASEASGISVQETQYF.

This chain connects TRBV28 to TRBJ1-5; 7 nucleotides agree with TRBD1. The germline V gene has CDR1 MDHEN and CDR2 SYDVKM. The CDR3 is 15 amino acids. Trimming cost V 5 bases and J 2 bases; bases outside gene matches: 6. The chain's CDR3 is CASSPSDRGNQPQHF. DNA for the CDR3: TGTGCCAGCAGTCCGTCCGACAGGGGCAATCAGCCCCAGCATTTT.

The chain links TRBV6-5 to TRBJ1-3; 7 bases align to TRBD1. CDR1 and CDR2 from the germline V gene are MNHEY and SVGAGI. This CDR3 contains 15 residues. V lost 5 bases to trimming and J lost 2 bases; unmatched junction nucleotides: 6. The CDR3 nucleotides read TGTGCCAGCAGTGTCACAGGGGAAACTGGAAACACCATATATTTT. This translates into CASSVTGETGNTIYF.

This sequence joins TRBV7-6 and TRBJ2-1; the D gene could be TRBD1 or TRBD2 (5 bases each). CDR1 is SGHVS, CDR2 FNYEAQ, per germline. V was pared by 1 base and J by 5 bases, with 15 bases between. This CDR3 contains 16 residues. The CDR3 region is CASSLVVGPSNNEQFF. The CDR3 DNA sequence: TGTGCCAGCAGCTTAGTTGTGGGACCCAGCAACAATGAGCAGTTCTTC.

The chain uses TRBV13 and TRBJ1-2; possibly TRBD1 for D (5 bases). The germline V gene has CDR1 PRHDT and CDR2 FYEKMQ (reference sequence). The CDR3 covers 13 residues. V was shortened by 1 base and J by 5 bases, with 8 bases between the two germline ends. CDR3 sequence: CASSLAQVYGYTF. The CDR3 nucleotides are TGTGCCAGCAGCTTAGCACAGGTTTATGGCTACACCTTC.

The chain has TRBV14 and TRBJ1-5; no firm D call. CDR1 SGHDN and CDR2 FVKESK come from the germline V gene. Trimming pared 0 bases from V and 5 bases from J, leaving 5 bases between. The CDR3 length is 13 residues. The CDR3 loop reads CASSQDSHQPQHF. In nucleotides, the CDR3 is TGTGCCAGCAGCCAAGACAGTCATCAGCCCCAGCATTTT.

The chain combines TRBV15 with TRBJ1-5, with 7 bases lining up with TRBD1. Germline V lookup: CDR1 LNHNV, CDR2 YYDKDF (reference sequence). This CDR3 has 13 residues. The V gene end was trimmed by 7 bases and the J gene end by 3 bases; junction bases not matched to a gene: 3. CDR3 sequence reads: CATTDRVNQPQHF. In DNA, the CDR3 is TGTGCCACCACCGACAGGGTCAATCAGCCCCAGCATTTT.

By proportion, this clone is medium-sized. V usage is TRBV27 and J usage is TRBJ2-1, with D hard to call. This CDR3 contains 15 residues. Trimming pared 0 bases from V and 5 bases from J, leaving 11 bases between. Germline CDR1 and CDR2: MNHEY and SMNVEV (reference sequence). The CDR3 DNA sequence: TGTGCCAGCAGTTTATCGGCCGTAACCAACAATGAGCAGTTCTTC. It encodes CASSLSAVTNNEQFF.

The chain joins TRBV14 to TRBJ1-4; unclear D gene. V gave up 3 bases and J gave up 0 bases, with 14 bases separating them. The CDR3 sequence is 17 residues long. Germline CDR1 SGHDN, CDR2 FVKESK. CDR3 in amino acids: CASSHLMTGATNEKLFF. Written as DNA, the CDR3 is TGTGCCAGCAGCCATCTTATGACGGGTGCAACTAATGAAAAACTGTTTTTT.

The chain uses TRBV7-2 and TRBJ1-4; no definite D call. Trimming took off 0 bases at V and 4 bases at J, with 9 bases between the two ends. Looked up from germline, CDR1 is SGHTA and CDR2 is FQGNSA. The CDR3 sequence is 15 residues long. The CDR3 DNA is TGTGCCAGCAGCTTAGCGCTGGGCAATAATGAAAAACTGTTTTTT. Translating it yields CASSLALGNNEKLFF.

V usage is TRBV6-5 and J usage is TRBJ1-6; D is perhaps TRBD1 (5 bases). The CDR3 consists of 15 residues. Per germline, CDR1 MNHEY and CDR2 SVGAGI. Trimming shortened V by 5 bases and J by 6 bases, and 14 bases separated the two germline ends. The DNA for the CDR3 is TGTGCCAGCAGTGGGAGACAGAGGACTAATTCACCCCTCCACTTT. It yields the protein CASSGRQRTNSPLHF.

The CDR3 protein is CATEDWDTDTQYF. Here the CDR3 DNA reads TGTGCCACCGAGGACTGGGACACAGATACGCAGTATTTT. The chain couples TRBV27 to TRBJ2-3, with D perhaps matching TRBD2 (5 bases). CDR1 is MNHEY, CDR2 SMNVEV, per germline (reference sequence). The CDR3 is 13 amino acids. V lost 10 bases, J lost 2 bases, and 13 bases lay in between.

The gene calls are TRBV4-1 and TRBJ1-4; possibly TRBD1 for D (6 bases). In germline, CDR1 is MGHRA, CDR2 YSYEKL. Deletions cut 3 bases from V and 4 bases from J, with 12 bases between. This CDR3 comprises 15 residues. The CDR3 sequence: CASSHSPGVNEKLFF. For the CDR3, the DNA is TGCGCCAGCAGCCACTCTCCAGGGGTTAATGAAAAACTGTTTTTT.

The CDR3 bases are TGTGCCAGCAGCGTAGGAGGGGGCCCCTACGAGCAGTACTTC. This encodes CASSVGGGPYEQYF. The V gene is TRBV9, the J gene TRBJ2-7, with 7 bases that match TRBD1. The CDR3 spans 14 residues. The germline V gene encodes CDR1 SGDLS and CDR2 YYNGEE. The trim removed 0 bases at V and 2 bases at J, leaving 2 bases unmatched. Complete variable domain (other parts from reference TRBV9 and TRBJ2-7): DSGVTQTPKHLITATGQRVTLRCSPRSGDLSVYWYQQSLDQGLQFLIQYYNGEERAKGNILERFSAQQFPDLHSELNLSSLELGDSALYFCASSVGGGPYEQYFGPGTRLTVT.

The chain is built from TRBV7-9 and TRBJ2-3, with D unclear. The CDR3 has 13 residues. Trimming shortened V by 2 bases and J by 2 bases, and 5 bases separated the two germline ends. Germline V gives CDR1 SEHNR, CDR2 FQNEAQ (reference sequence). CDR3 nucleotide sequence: TGTGCCAGCAGCTTATCCTCCACAGATACGCAGTATTTT. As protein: CASSLSSTDTQYF.

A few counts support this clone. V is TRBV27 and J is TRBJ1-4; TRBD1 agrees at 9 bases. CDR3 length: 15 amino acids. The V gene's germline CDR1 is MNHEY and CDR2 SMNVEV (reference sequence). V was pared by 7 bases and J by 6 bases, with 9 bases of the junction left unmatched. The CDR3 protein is CASKKAGQGDEKLFF. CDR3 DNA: TGTGCCAGCAAAAAAGCGGGACAGGGTGATGAAAAACTGTTTTTT.

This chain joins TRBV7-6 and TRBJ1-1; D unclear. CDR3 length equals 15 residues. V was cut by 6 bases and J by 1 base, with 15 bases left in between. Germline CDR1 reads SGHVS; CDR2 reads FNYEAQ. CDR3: CASSSQFLSNTEAFF. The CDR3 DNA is TGTGCCAGCAGTAGCCAGTTCCTGTCGAACACTGAAGCTTTCTTT.

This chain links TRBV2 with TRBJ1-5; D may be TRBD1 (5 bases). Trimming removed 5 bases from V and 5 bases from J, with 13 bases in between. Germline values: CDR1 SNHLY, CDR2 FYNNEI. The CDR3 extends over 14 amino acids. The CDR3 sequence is CASSPDSPYQPQHF. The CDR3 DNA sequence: TGTGCCAGCAGTCCCGACAGTCCCTATCAGCCCCAGCATTTT.

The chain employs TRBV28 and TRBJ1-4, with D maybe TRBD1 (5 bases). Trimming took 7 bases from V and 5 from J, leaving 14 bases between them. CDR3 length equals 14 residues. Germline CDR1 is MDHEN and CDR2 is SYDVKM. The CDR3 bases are TGTGCCAGCACTAGGATGGGGGGGAATGAAAAACTGTTTTTT. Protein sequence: CASTRMGGNEKLFF.

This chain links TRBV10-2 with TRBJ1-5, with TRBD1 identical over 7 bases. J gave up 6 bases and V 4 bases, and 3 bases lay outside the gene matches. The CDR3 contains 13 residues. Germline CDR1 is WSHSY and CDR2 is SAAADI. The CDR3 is CASSGAGGQPQHF. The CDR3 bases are TGCGCCAGCAGTGGGGCAGGGGGTCAGCCCCAGCATTTT.

The CDR3 is CASSPGQGARGYTF. The DNA for the CDR3 is TGTGCCAGCAGCCCGGGACAGGGGGCGCGCGGCTACACCTTC. J is TRBJ1-2 and V is TRBV7-9, with 12 positions matching TRBD1. V lost 5 bases and J lost 8; bases outside the gene matches: 6. Germline values: CDR1 SEHNR, CDR2 FQNEAQ (reference sequence). There are 14 residues in the CDR3.

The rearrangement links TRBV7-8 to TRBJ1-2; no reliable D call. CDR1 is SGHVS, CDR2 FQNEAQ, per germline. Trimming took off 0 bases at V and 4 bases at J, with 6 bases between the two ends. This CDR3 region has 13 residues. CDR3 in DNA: TGTGCCAGCAGCTTAGCTGTGACCTATGGCTACACCTTC. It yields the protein CASSLAVTYGYTF. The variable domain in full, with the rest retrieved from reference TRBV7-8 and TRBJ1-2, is GAGVSQSPRYKVAKRGQDVALRCDPISGHVSLFWYQQALGQGPEFLTYFQNEAQLDKSGLPSDRFFAERPEGSVSTLKIQRTQQEDSAVYLCASSLAVTYGYTFGSGTRLTVV.

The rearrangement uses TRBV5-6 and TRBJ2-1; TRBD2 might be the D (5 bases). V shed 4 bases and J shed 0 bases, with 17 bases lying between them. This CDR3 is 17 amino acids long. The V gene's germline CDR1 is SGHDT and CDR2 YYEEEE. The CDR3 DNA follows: TGTGCCAGCAGCCTTTTGCGCGGGCCTAGCTCCTACAATGAGCAGTTCTTC. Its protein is CASSLLRGPSSYNEQFF.

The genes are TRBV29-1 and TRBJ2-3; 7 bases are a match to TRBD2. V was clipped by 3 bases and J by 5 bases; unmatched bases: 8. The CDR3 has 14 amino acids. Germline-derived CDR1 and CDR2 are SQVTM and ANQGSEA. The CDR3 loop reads CSVDRAGVGDTQYF. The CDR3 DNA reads TGCAGCGTTGATCGCGCGGGAGTGGGAGATACGCAGTATTTT.

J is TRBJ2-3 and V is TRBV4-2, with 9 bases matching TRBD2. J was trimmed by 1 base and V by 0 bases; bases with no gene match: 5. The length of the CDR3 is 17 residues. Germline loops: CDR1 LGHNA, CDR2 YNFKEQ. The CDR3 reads CASSQDKLAGRTDTQYF. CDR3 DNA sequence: TGTGCCAGCAGCCAAGATAAGCTAGCGGGACGCACAGATACGCAGTATTTT.

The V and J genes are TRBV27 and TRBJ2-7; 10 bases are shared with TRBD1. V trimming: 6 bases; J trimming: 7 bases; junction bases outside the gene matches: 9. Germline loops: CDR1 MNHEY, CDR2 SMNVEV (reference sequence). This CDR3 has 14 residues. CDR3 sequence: CASSPGQGSSEQYF. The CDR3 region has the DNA TGTGCCAGCAGCCCGGGACAGGGGAGCTCAGAGCAGTACTTC.

CDR3 DNA sequence: TGTGCCAGTGCGCAGCACTCCTACGAGCAGTACTTC. Translated, it gives CASAQHSYEQYF. V usage is TRBV27 and J usage is TRBJ2-7; no firm D call. Germline lookup yields CDR1 MNHEY and CDR2 SMNVEV (reference sequence). Between the trimmed V and J ends, which lost 9 bases and 0 bases, there was a span of 9 bases. The CDR3 sequence is 12 residues long.

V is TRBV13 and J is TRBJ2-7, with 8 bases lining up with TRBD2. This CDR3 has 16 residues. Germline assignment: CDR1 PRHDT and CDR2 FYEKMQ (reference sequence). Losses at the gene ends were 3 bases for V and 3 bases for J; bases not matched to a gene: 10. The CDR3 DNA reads TGTGCCAGCAGCTTGATGGCTAGCGGGCTCGTCTACGAGCAGTACTTC. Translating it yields CASSLMASGLVYEQYF.

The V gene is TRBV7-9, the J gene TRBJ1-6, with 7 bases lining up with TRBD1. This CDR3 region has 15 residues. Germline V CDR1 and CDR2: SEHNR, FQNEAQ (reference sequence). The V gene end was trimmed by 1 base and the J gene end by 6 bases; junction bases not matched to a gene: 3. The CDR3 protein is CASSLGQGGNSPLHF. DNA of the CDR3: TGTGCCAGCAGCTTAGGTCAGGGGGGTAATTCACCCCTCCACTTT.

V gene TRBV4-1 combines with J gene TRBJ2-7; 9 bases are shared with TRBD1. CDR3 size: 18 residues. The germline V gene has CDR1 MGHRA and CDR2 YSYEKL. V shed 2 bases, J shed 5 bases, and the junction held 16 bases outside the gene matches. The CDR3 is CASSQYPHSGQGRDEQYF. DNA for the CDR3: TGCGCCAGCAGCCAATATCCTCACTCGGGACAGGGTAGAGACGAGCAGTACTTC.